These 26 T cell receptor beta chains came from one sample sequenced in a study of neurological immune-mediated disorders (dated by TCRdb to between 2018 and 2021). Receptor libraries were prepared by 5' RACE. The sequencer listed for this sample is Illumina HiSeq 2500. The public reads were run again by TCRdb, first through fastp at Q25 and then through MiXCR, and only productive beta chains were kept. CDR3 protein duplicates are merged, each entry listing the most common genes and DNA. The sample table shows about 37,000 distinct CDR3 sequences, and more than 9% are seen once. The biggest ten clones account for around 4% of the sample. Sequenced input: CD4+ T cells from blood. These receptors were collected from a woman aged 25 to 39 with HTLV-1-associated myelopathy (HAM/TSP).

This clonotype was recorded many times. V usage is TRBV5-1 and J usage is TRBJ1-1, with D possibly TRBD1 on 6 matching bases. CDR3 length: 13 residues. From germline, CDR1 is SGHRS and CDR2 YFSETQ. V lost 6 bases and J lost 1, with 10 bases in between. As DNA, the CDR3 is TGCGCCAGCAAGGCAGGGGAGAACACTGAAGCTTTCTTT. Protein product: CASKAGENTEAFF.

At least ten counts were recorded for this clonotype. The chain carries TRBV10-2 and TRBJ1-5; tentatively, D is TRBD1 (5 bases). The germline gives CDR1 WSHSY, CDR2 SAAADI. The CDR3 is 14 residues long. V lost 6 bases and J 9 bases, leaving 18 bases between the germline ends. CDR3 sequence (DNA): TGCGCCAGCAGGGGGAGCGGGACCCTACGGCCCCAGCATTTT. It translates to CASRGSGTLRPQHF.

The table lists this clonotype with many counts. V gene TRBV7-9 combines with J gene TRBJ2-3, with D uncertain. The CDR3 sequence is 12 residues long. With 1 base removed from V and 9 bases from J, the gap between germline ends came to 8 bases. Germline V lookup: CDR1 SEHNR, CDR2 FQNEAQ (reference sequence). The DNA for the CDR3 is TGTGCCAGCAGCTTAGGCCCCGGGACGCAGTATTTT. Translating it yields CASSLGPGTQYF.

This clonotype was observed at least ten times. This chain connects TRBV20-1 to TRBJ2-4, with D perhaps matching TRBD1 (6 bases). The V gene lost 6 bases and the J gene lost 8 bases, with 14 bases spanning the gap. The CDR3 spans 12 residues. The germline V gene encodes CDR1 DFQATT and CDR2 SNEGSKA (reference sequence). CDR3 nucleotides: TGCAGTGCAGGGGGACGCGTTGACATTCAGTACTTC. Protein: CSAGGRVDIQYF.

The gene calls are TRBV3-1 and TRBJ2-1; no definite D call. With 4 bases removed from V and 4 bases from J, the gap between germline ends came to 11 bases. The CDR3 covers 14 residues. Germline V gene data show CDR1 as LGHDT and CDR2 as YNNKEL (reference sequence). The CDR3 nucleotides read TGTGCCAGCAGCCTAGTCACTGGATACAATGAGCAGTTCTTC. Encoded protein: CASSLVTGYNEQFF.

In this sample, this clonotype turned up many times. This chain joins TRBV5-1 and TRBJ2-1, with D possibly TRBD1 on 5 matching bases. The V gene's germline CDR1 is SGHRS and CDR2 YFSETQ. This CDR3 comprises 17 residues. Trimming shortened V by 2 bases and J by 2 bases, and 17 bases separated the two germline ends. CDR3 loop: CASSFYRGRAPYNEQFF. The DNA of the CDR3 is TGCGCCAGCAGCTTTTATCGTGGCAGGGCCCCCTACAATGAGCAGTTCTTC.

This clonotype was seen repeatedly, ten times or more. The chain joins TRBV12-3 or TRBV12-4 to TRBJ2-2, with 10 bases aligning to TRBD2. Trimming removed 5 bases from V and 1 base from J; junction bases left unmatched: 13. This CDR3 region has 19 residues. CDR3: CASSPRGLAGAQNTGELFF. CDR3 coding DNA: TGTGCCAGCAGTCCAAGGGGCCTAGCGGGGGCCCAGAACACCGGGGAGCTGTTTTTT.

This clonotype was seen at least ten times. The V call is TRBV5-6, the J call TRBJ2-3; TRBD2 matches at 13 bases. This CDR3 spans 17 amino acids. In germline, CDR1 is SGHDT, CDR2 YYEEEE. V gave up 4 bases and J gave up 0 bases; unmatched junction bases: 5. CDR3: CASSPGLAGASTDTQYF. In DNA form, the CDR3 reads TGTGCCAGCAGCCCCGGACTAGCGGGGGCCAGCACAGATACGCAGTATTTT.

This clonotype was observed at least ten times. The rearrangement links TRBV7-9 to TRBJ1-2, with no clear D. V gave up 4 bases and J gave up 4 bases, with 7 bases separating them. Germline V lookup: CDR1 SEHNR, CDR2 FQNEAQ (reference sequence). The CDR3 is 12 amino acids. The CDR3 DNA follows: TGTGCCAGCAGCTCCCTCGGCTATGGCTACACCTTC. Translation gives CASSSLGYGYTF.

Ten or more counts support this clonotype. This chain links TRBV7-2 with TRBJ1-1; 7 nucleotides line up with TRBD1. The CDR3 consists of 14 residues. J gave up 8 bases and V 0 bases, and 6 bases lay outside the gene matches. Germline CDR1 SGHTA, CDR2 FQGNSA. The CDR3 DNA is TGTGCCAGCAGCTTAGCTACAGGGGCTGGAGAAGCTTTCTTT. Translation: CASSLATGAGEAFF. The full variable domain, in which reference TRBV7-2 and TRBJ1-1 provide the parts outside the CDR3, is GAGVSQSPSNKVTEKGKDVELRCDPISGHTALYWYRQSLGQGLEFLIYFQGNSAPDKSGLPSDRFSAERTGGSVSTLTIQRTQQEDSAVYLCASSLATGAGEAFFGQGTRLTVV.

This clonotype was seen ten or more times. V usage is TRBV5-1 and J usage is TRBJ2-2; tentative D call: TRBD1 (5 bases). The germline V gene encodes CDR1 SGHRS and CDR2 YFSETQ. This CDR3 has 14 residues. V was trimmed by 2 bases and J by 1 base, leaving 6 bases between them. CDR3 region: CASSFQGNTGELFF. The CDR3 nucleotides read TGCGCCAGCAGCTTTCAGGGGAACACCGGGGAGCTGTTTTTT.

This clonotype has ten or more counts. The chain joins TRBV20-1 to TRBJ1-5; D perhaps matches TRBD1 (6 bases). Trimming cost V 1 base and J 6 bases, with 10 bases left between them. Germline CDR1 DFQATT, CDR2 SNEGSKA (reference sequence). CDR3 length equals 13 residues. This CDR3 is CSARGGAGQPQHF. In DNA form, the CDR3 reads TGCAGTGCTAGAGGGGGGGCGGGTCAGCCCCAGCATTTT.

This clonotype was observed many times. Here the CDR3 reads CASSLADPGYGYTF. The CDR3 DNA sequence: TGCGCCAGCAGCTTGGCTGACCCCGGATATGGCTACACCTTC. V and J are TRBV5-1 and TRBJ1-2; D call uncertain. The CDR3 covers 14 residues. Germline CDR1 and CDR2: SGHRS and YFSETQ. The ends were cut back, 0 bases at V and 5 bases at J, with 11 bases in the middle. Looking up the rest from reference TRBV5-1 and TRBJ1-2 gives the full variable domain: KAGVTQTPRYLIKTRGQQVTLSCSPISGHRSVSWYQQTPGQGLQFLFEYFSETQRNKGNFPGRFSGRQFSNSRSEMNVSTLELGDSALYLCASSLADPGYGYTFGSGTRLTVV.

This clonotype came up many times. The V gene is TRBV10-3, the J gene TRBJ2-7; tentative D call: TRBD2 (6 bases). Germline CDR1 is ENHRY and CDR2 is SYGVKD. The CDR3 is 14 amino acids. Deletions cut 11 bases from V and 1 base from J, with 18 bases between. DNA of the CDR3: TGTGCCTCAACCATCGGGGGTTCATCCTACGAGCAGTACTTC. It encodes CASTIGGSSYEQYF.

This clonotype occurred many times. For the CDR3, the DNA is TGCGCCAGCAGCGGACCCCTTAATACACAGGGGACCTACGAGCAGTACTTC. The encoded protein is CASSGPLNTQGTYEQYF. The rearrangement joins TRBV5-1 to TRBJ2-7; 7 bases line up with TRBD1. J gave up 2 bases and V 4 bases, and 15 bases lay outside the gene matches. This CDR3 has 17 residues. Germline values: CDR1 SGHRS, CDR2 YFSETQ. Full variable domain (outside the CDR3, taken from reference TRBV5-1 and TRBJ2-7): KAGVTQTPRYLIKTRGQQVTLSCSPISGHRSVSWYQQTPGQGLQFLFEYFSETQRNKGNFPGRFSGRQFSNSRSEMNVSTLELGDSALYLCASSGPLNTQGTYEQYFGPGTRLTVT.

With respect to this clonotype: A much larger clonotype is one base distant, so this may be a read error. CDR3 sequence reads: CASSQGSEDGANVLTF. The CDR3 bases are TGTGCCAGCAGCCAAGGTTCAGAGGATGGGGCCAACGTCCTGACTTTC. The rearrangement links TRBV3-1 to TRBJ2-6; D gene ambiguous. From germline, CDR1 is LGHDT and CDR2 YNNKEL (reference sequence). The CDR3 runs 16 residues. V lost 1 base and J 3 bases, leaving 10 bases between the germline ends.

This clonotype was counted ten times or more. The chain carries TRBV27 and TRBJ2-3; no clear D. CDR3 size: 15 residues. V was cut by 5 bases and J by 6 bases, with 18 bases left in between. Germline CDR1 MNHEY, CDR2 SMNVEV (reference sequence). The CDR3 DNA reads TGTGCCAGCAGTCTCGCGGTGGCGTTAACTGATACGCAGTATTTT. Residues: CASSLAVALTDTQYF.

This clonotype was seen many times. The chain has TRBV6-6 and TRBJ2-3, with 14 bases lining up with TRBD2. Germline V gives CDR1 MNHNY, CDR2 SVGAGI (reference sequence). Germline trimming cut 7 bases from V and 0 bases from J; bases unmatched to any gene: 6. The CDR3 has 17 amino acids. For the CDR3, the DNA is TGTGCCAGCATGAGGACTAGCGGGGGGCCCAGCACAGATACGCAGTATTTT. It encodes CASMRTSGGPSTDTQYF.

The table lists this clonotype with many counts. This chain links TRBV6-5 with TRBJ1-1, with D perhaps TRBD1 (5 bases). Looked up from germline, CDR1 is MNHEY and CDR2 is SVGAGI. The CDR3 is made up of 15 amino acids. The ends were cut back, 0 bases at V and 5 bases at J, with 13 bases in the middle. The CDR3 sequence: CASSYSTGAGTEAFF. The CDR3 DNA reads TGTGCCAGCAGTTACTCGACTGGGGCAGGGACTGAAGCTTTCTTT.

A note on this clonotype: Compared with germline, one end of the junction differs, possibly owing to a read error. The chain has TRBV12-3 or TRBV12-4 and TRBJ2-5, with D possibly being TRBD1 or TRBD2 (5 bases each). The CDR3 covers 14 residues. The CDR3 spells CASSLGELGETQYF. In nucleotides, the CDR3 is TGTGCCAGTAGTTTAGGGGAGCTAGGGGAGACCCAGTACTTC.

This clonotype appeared many times. The chain combines TRBV5-8 with TRBJ2-5; the match to TRBD1 covers 7 bases. The CDR3 runs to 17 residues. V lost 2 bases and J lost 1; bases outside the gene matches: 11. The germline gives CDR1 SGHTS, CDR2 YDEGEE. The CDR3 sequence is CASSFLGQTRVQETQYF. DNA of the CDR3: TGTGCCAGCAGCTTCCTGGGACAGACGAGGGTCCAAGAGACCCAGTACTTC.

This clonotype is medium-sized in the sample. The DNA of the CDR3 is TGTGCCAGCAGCCGTGGCAGGGGTATTGCTGGGGCCAACGTCCTGACTTTC. Translation: CASSRGRGIAGANVLTF. This chain connects TRBV3-1 to TRBJ2-6; perhaps TRBD1 as D (6 bases). This CDR3 is 17 amino acids long. V was shortened by 4 bases and J by 2 bases, with 15 bases between the two germline ends. Germline assignment: CDR1 LGHDT and CDR2 YNNKEL (reference sequence).

This clonotype has a count of ten or more. In nucleotides, the CDR3 is TGTGCCAGCAGCGGGGGGTTGACGGGGACATCAGATACGCAGTATTTT. Its translation: CASSGGLTGTSDTQYF. V is TRBV5-4 and J is TRBJ2-3, with D perhaps TRBD1 or TRBD2 (6 bases each). This CDR3 comprises 16 residues. From germline, CDR1 is SGHNT and CDR2 YYREEE (reference sequence). Trimming took off 4 bases at V and 4 bases at J, with 19 bases between the two ends.

This clonotype occurred many times. The conserved closing phenylalanine or tryptophan is absent in this CDR3, likely reflecting a read error. The J gene is TRBJ2-1, the V gene TRBV6-6; TRBD2 matches at 7 bases. The CDR3 is 15 amino acids. Germline CDR1 MNHNY, CDR2 SVGAGI (reference sequence). The V segment lost 2 bases and the J segment 4 bases; nucleotides outside the gene matches: 5. The CDR3 coding sequence is TGTGCCAGCAGTTACGCCGGGGGGAATTACAATGAGCAGTTCCTC. Translating it yields CASSYAGGNYNEQFL.

This chain connects TRBV5-1 to TRBJ2-1; possibly TRBD1 for D (6 bases). The CDR3 totals 15 residues. Trimming cost V 0 bases and J 4 bases, with 11 bases left between them. CDR1 and CDR2 (germline): SGHRS, YFSETQ. This CDR3 is CASSLDRDRYNEQFF. CDR3 sequence (DNA): TGCGCCAGCAGCTTGGACAGGGACCGTTACAATGAGCAGTTCTTC.

In its sample, this clonotype is medium-sized. This rearrangement joins TRBV20-1 to TRBJ2-7, with TRBD2 identical over 7 bases. The V gene end was trimmed by 1 base and the J gene end by 2 bases; junction bases not matched to a gene: 8. This CDR3 has 15 residues. In germline, CDR1 is DFQATT, CDR2 SNEGSKA (reference sequence). CDR3 region: CSARAPGGRAYEQYF. The CDR3 DNA reads as TGCAGTGCTAGAGCCCCTGGCGGGAGAGCCTACGAGCAGTACTTC.